The 7 T cell receptor beta chains in this list originate from one sample, sequenced in a study of T-cell memory formation after mild COVID-19. One entry per CDR3 protein, called by TCRdb with MiXCR from the 5' RACE reads. This sample carries tens of thousands of distinct CDR3 sequences, about 15% of them seen once, and the ten largest clones take approximately 39%. Material: PBMCs or a T cell subset sorted from them (not recorded which). The receptors shown here come from a man between 18 and 29 years old who had mild COVID-19 (a few samples of this study predate the infection). Cell type and time point are not known.

The chain uses TRBV7-8 and TRBJ2-3; TRBD2 matches at 10 bases. V shed 4 bases and J 0 bases; nucleotides not matched to a gene: 4. Germline V gene lookup returns CDR1 SGHVS and CDR2 FQNEAQ. The CDR3 consists of 16 residues. CDR3 region: CASSWTSGTSTDTQYF. For the CDR3, the DNA is TGTGCCAGCAGCTGGACTAGCGGAACCAGCACAGATACGCAGTATTTT. The complete variable domain, with remaining parts taken from reference TRBV7-8 and TRBJ2-3, reads GAGVSQSPRYKVAKRGQDVALRCDPISGHVSLFWYQQALGQGPEFLTYFQNEAQLDKSGLPSDRFFAERPEGSVSTLKIQRTQQEDSAVYLCASSWTSGTSTDTQYFGPGTRLTVL.

The chain joins TRBV5-1 to TRBJ2-5, with D perhaps TRBD2 (5 bases). Trimming removed 5 bases at V and 1 base at J, with 9 bases between. The CDR3 has 13 amino acids. Germline loops: CDR1 SGHRS, CDR2 YFSETQ. The CDR3 coding sequence is TGCGCCAGCAGGGAGGCGCGCCAAGAGACCCAGTACTTC. It yields the protein CASREARQETQYF.

The V and J genes are TRBV6-2 or TRBV6-3 and TRBJ2-5, with a possible D match to TRBD2 (7 bases). Germline CDR1 is MNHEY and CDR2 is SVGEGT. V lost 0 bases, J lost 5 bases, and 19 bases lay in between. The CDR3 spans 17 residues. In DNA, the CDR3 is TGTGCCAGCAGTTACTCGATGCTTCGGGGGGCTTATGAGACCCAGTACTTC. This gives the protein CASSYSMLRGAYETQYF.

This clonotype was found a few times. This chain connects TRBV29-1 to TRBJ2-2; D gene unclear. The CDR3 contains 11 residues. With 4 bases removed from V and 7 bases from J, the gap between germline ends came to 7 bases. The V gene's germline CDR1 is SQVTM and CDR2 ANQGSEA. CDR3 sequence: CSVASRGELFF. The CDR3 DNA reads TGCAGCGTTGCGAGTCGCGGGGAGCTGTTTTTT.

This clonotype was picked up many times. The chain has TRBV4-1 and TRBJ2-3; 8 nucleotides match TRBD2. The CDR3 has 15 amino acids. Germline values: CDR1 MGHRA, CDR2 YSYEKL. V was clipped by 0 bases and J by 6 bases; unmatched bases: 5. The CDR3 sequence: CASSQERLAGDTQYF. The CDR3, as DNA: TGCGCCAGCAGCCAAGAGAGATTAGCGGGGGATACGCAGTATTTT.

This clonotype appeared a few times. V gene TRBV12-3 or TRBV12-4 combines with J gene TRBJ2-4; D unclear. This CDR3 spans 12 amino acids. Trimming removed 5 bases at V and 1 base at J, with 3 bases between. The CDR3 bases are TGTGCCAGCAGTGTTGCCAAAAACATTCAGTACTTC. It translates to CASSVAKNIQYF.

This clonotype was observed once. The chain carries TRBV25-1 and TRBJ2-7, with 7 bases that match TRBD1. Germline lookup yields CDR1 MGHDK and CDR2 SYGVNS. Trimming removed 4 bases from V and 0 bases from J; junction bases left unmatched: 6. There are 15 residues in the CDR3. CDR3 sequence: CASSGGTASSYEQYF. The CDR3 DNA reads as TGTGCCAGCAGTGGGGGGACAGCGAGCTCCTACGAGCAGTACTTC.